The 26 T cell receptor beta chains below all came from one sample that was sequenced in a study of T-cell memory formation after mild COVID-19. TCRdb re-called the 5' RACE reads with MiXCR, one entry per CDR3 protein. This sample carries under 350,000 distinct CDR3 sequences, 15% to 20% of them seen once, and the ten largest clones take roughly 22%. Sequenced sample: PBMCs or a T cell subset sorted from them (not recorded which). These receptors were collected from a man between 18 and 35 years old who had mild COVID-19 (a few samples of this study predate the infection). Cell type and time point are not known.

This clonotype was recorded many times. V gene TRBV6-5 combines with J gene TRBJ2-3, with a weak D call TRBD2 (5 bases). The CDR3 loop spans 15 amino acids. V gave up 0 bases and J gave up 7 bases, with 14 bases separating them. Germline V gene data show CDR1 as MNHEY and CDR2 as SVGAGI. This CDR3 reads CASSYSVGLAYTQYF. CDR3 DNA: TGTGCCAGCAGTTACTCTGTAGGCCTAGCTTATACGCAGTATTTT.

The chain carries TRBV28 and TRBJ1-5; a possible D gene is TRBD1 (5 bases). Germline loops: CDR1 MDHEN, CDR2 SYDVKM. The CDR3 has 17 residues. Trimming removed 6 bases at V and 0 bases at J, with 18 bases between. CDR3 amino acids: CASSPGHLAYSNQPQHF. The CDR3 nucleotides are TGTGCCAGCAGCCCTGGACACCTGGCCTATAGCAATCAGCCCCAGCATTTT.

The chain joins TRBV5-6 to TRBJ1-5; D remains unclear. The CDR3 runs 12 residues. Germline CDR1 and CDR2: SGHDT and YYEEEE. V was cut by 4 bases and J by 7 bases, with 9 bases left in between. As DNA, the CDR3 is TGTGCCAGCAGCCTTCCGGGCCAGCCCCAGCATTTT. This codes for CASSLPGQPQHF.

This chain links TRBV5-5 with TRBJ2-5; 9 nucleotides agree with TRBD1. The germline V gene encodes CDR1 SGHKS and CDR2 YYEKEE (reference sequence). CDR3 length: 17 amino acids. The J segment lost 4 bases and the V segment lost 3 bases, leaving 13 bases of the junction unmatched. The CDR3 here is CASSSQPGQGIGETQYF. In DNA, the CDR3 is TGTGCCAGCAGCTCGCAACCGGGACAGGGAATTGGAGAGACCCAGTACTTC. Supplemented by reference TRBV5-5 and TRBJ2-5, the full variable domain reads DAGVTQSPTHLIKTRGQQVTLRCSPISGHKSVSWYQQVLGQGPQFIFQYYEKEERGRGNFPDRFSARQFPNYSSELNVNALLLGDSALYLCASSSQPGQGIGETQYFGPGTRLLVL.

Note on this clonotype: This CDR3 is missing its conserved last phenylalanine or tryptophan, likely due to a read error. The limits of the CDR3 on the DNA are not certain, so only TCRdb's listed CDR3 is given. The chain joins TRBV7-3 to TRBJ2-5; the table names TRBD1, a call not compared with the DNA. Germline CDR1 is SGHTA and CDR2 is FQGTGA. The CDR3 spans 15 residues, counting both ends. This CDR3 is CASSLTGTAQETQNY.

This rearrangement joins TRBV29-1 to TRBJ2-5; possibly TRBD1 or TRBD2 for D (5 bases each). The ends were cut back, 1 base at V and 4 bases at J, with 16 bases in the middle. CDR1 SQVTM and CDR2 ANQGSEA come from the germline V gene. The CDR3 loop spans 15 amino acids. The CDR3 DNA follows: TGCAGCGTTGAAGGCAATGAGGGACCGAGAGAGACCCAGTACTTC. Residues: CSVEGNEGPRETQYF.

The rearrangement uses TRBV4-1 and TRBJ2-3; no clear D gene. V was trimmed by 8 bases and J by 6 bases, leaving 21 bases between them. CDR3 length: 15 residues. The germline CDR1 and CDR2 sequences are MGHRA and YSYEKL. Here the CDR3 reads CASAFLGLARDTQYF. The CDR3 nucleotides read TGCGCCAGCGCCTTTCTGGGTCTCGCGAGGGATACGCAGTATTTT.

The V and J genes are TRBV7-6 and TRBJ2-5; 11 bases map to TRBD2. The CDR3 runs 17 residues. The V and J ends lost 6 bases and 2 bases, in that order; junction bases with no gene match: 11. In germline, CDR1 is SGHVS, CDR2 FNYEAQ. The CDR3 sequence: CASRSTAGLAAQETQYF. The CDR3 nucleotides are TGTGCCAGCAGGTCAACTGCGGGACTAGCGGCACAAGAGACCCAGTACTTC.

In its sample, this clonotype was seen a few times. The rearrangement uses TRBV5-1 and TRBJ1-5, with TRBD1 as a possible D gene (5 bases). Trimming took 4 bases from V and 2 from J, leaving 13 bases between them. The germline V gene encodes CDR1 SGHRS and CDR2 YFSETQ. This CDR3 is 15 amino acids long. The CDR3 nucleotides read TGCGCCAGCAGCGTTACAGGAGCCGGCAATCAGCCCCAGCATTTT. Translation gives CASSVTGAGNQPQHF.

This clonotype has more than one count but fewer than ten. The CDR3 DNA reads TGCGCCAGCAGTGAGGACCGGGTTTCTGGGGCCAACGTCCTGACTTTC. It specifies CASSEDRVSGANVLTF. The chain links TRBV5-1 to TRBJ2-6; D remains unclear. The CDR3 consists of 16 residues. CDR1 is SGHRS, CDR2 YFSETQ, per germline. The V end lost 5 bases, the J end lost 1 base, and 13 bases lay between the germline ends.

Only one count was recorded for this clonotype. The V call is TRBV18, the J call TRBJ2-7, with 9 bases that match TRBD1. Germline CDR1 KGHSH, CDR2 LQKENI. The J segment lost 3 bases and the V segment lost 6 bases, leaving 9 bases of the junction unmatched. The CDR3 runs to 15 residues. CDR3 sequence: CASSRWDRDIYEQYF. Here the CDR3 DNA reads TGTGCCAGCTCCCGGTGGGACAGGGATATCTACGAGCAGTACTTC.

This clonotype was seen only a few times. This chain connects TRBV6-5 to TRBJ1-6, with D maybe TRBD1 (5 bases). This CDR3 is built from 15 residues. The germline CDR1 and CDR2 sequences are MNHEY and SVGAGI. Trimming removed 6 bases at V and 6 bases at J, with 15 bases between. The CDR3 coding sequence is TGTGCCAGCAGGAAACCGGGACCTTCTAATTCACCCCTCCACTTT. Protein product: CASRKPGPSNSPLHF.

This clonotype occurred many times. The chain links TRBV4-2 to TRBJ1-6; 7 positions agree with TRBD1. The trim removed 1 base at V and 6 bases at J, leaving 0 bases unmatched. There are 14 residues in the CDR3. Germline loops: CDR1 LGHNA, CDR2 YNFKEQ. CDR3 nucleotide sequence: TGTGCCAGCAGCCAAGGACAGGGTAATTCACCCCTCCACTTT. This encodes CASSQGQGNSPLHF.

This chain links TRBV7-9 with TRBJ1-5, with D hard to call. V lost 5 bases and J 0 bases, leaving 5 bases between the germline ends. This CDR3 is 13 amino acids long. Germline-derived CDR1 and CDR2 are SEHNR and FQNEAQ (reference sequence). The CDR3 DNA is TGTGCCAGCAGCATACATAGCAATCAGCCCCAGCATTTT. It codes for CASSIHSNQPQHF.

This clonotype was found a few times. The chain is built from TRBV6-6 and TRBJ2-2; TRBD1 aligns across 9 bases. CDR1 and CDR2 from the germline V gene are MNHNY and SVGAGI (reference sequence). The CDR3 totals 16 residues. The junction had 10 bases not matched to a gene; V was cut back by 6 bases and J by 5 bases. The CDR3 sequence is CASRPPGQGKTGELFF. CDR3 DNA sequence: TGTGCCAGCAGACCCCCGGGACAGGGAAAAACCGGGGAGCTGTTTTTT.

This clonotype was picked up many times. The V gene is TRBV24-1, the J gene TRBJ1-2, with 10 nucleotides matching TRBD1. The trim removed 9 bases at V and 4 bases at J, leaving 25 bases unmatched. From germline, CDR1 is KGHDR and CDR2 SFDVKD. The CDR3 contains 20 residues. The CDR3 sequence: CATGPRRNLWDRGSPYGYTF. The CDR3 DNA reads as TGTGCCACCGGCCCCCGTCGCAACCTATGGGACAGGGGATCCCCCTATGGCTACACCTTC.

This clonotype was found many times. The chain has TRBV4-3 and TRBJ2-7, with TRBD2 identical over 9 bases. CDR1 and CDR2 (germline): LGHNA, YSLEER. There are 14 residues in the CDR3. The V segment lost 4 bases and the J segment 3 bases; nucleotides outside the gene matches: 4. The DNA for the CDR3 is TGCGCCAGCAGCCCCAGCGGGGGGTACTACGAGCAGTACTTC. Its translation is CASSPSGGYYEQYF.

This clonotype occurred a few times. V gene TRBV7-2 combines with J gene TRBJ2-7, with D possibly being TRBD1 or TRBD2 (5 bases each). V was pared by 2 bases and J by 6 bases, with 20 bases between. This CDR3 spans 16 amino acids. Looked up from germline, CDR1 is SGHTA and CDR2 is FQGNSA. The CDR3 protein is CASSLSISRGQFEQYF. DNA for the CDR3: TGTGCCAGCAGCTTATCCATTTCGAGGGGCCAGTTCGAGCAGTACTTC.

In its sample, this clonotype was seen a few times. J is TRBJ2-2 and V is TRBV7-2; TRBD2 aligns across 9 bases. V dropped 4 bases and J dropped 9; count of bases not matched to a gene: 6. Germline V gives CDR1 SGHTA, CDR2 FQGNSA. The CDR3 is 14 amino acids. The CDR3 DNA reads TGTGCCAGCAGCTCGCGGCGGGGGGGCTGGGAGCTGTTTTTT. Its protein product is CASSSRRGGWELFF.

The table lists this clonotype with many counts. The rearrangement joins TRBV7-8 to TRBJ2-7, with a weak D call TRBD1 (6 bases). The CDR3 loop spans 12 amino acids. Trimming took off 8 bases at V and 2 bases at J, with 10 bases between the two ends. Per the germline V gene, CDR1 is SGHVS and CDR2 is FQNEAQ. The CDR3 DNA is TGTGCCAGCCCTAAGGGGGCCTACGAGCAGTACGTC. It encodes CASPKGAYEQYV.

This clonotype was counted only a few times. The CDR3 loop reads CASSQGREQYF. CDR3 DNA: TGTGCCAGCAGTCAGGGACGCGAGCAGTACTTC. This rearrangement joins TRBV6-2 or TRBV6-3 to TRBJ2-7, with D tentatively TRBD1 or TRBD2 (5 bases each). The CDR3 has 11 amino acids. Germline V lookup: CDR1 MNHEY, CDR2 SVGEGT. Trimming stripped 5 bases from V and 6 bases from J, with 8 bases between.

In this sample, this clonotype turned up many times. The chain uses TRBV11-2 and TRBJ2-1; unclear D gene. The length of the CDR3 is 11 residues. Trimming stripped 6 bases from V and 11 bases from J, with 11 bases between. Germline V gene lookup returns CDR1 SGHAT and CDR2 FQNNGV. The CDR3 loop is CASSFGRQQFF. For the CDR3, the DNA is TGTGCCAGCAGTTTCGGACGTCAGCAGTTCTTC. The whole variable domain, filled in from reference TRBV11-2 and TRBJ2-1, reads EAGVAQSPRYKIIEKRQSVAFWCNPISGHATLYWYQQILGQGPKLLIQFQNNGVVDDSQLPKDRFSAERLKGVDSTLKIQPAKLEDSAVYLCASSFGRQQFFGPGTRLTVL.

This chain links TRBV10-3 with TRBJ2-6, with D maybe TRBD1 (5 bases). Germline assignment: CDR1 ENHRY and CDR2 SYGVKD. This CDR3 is built from 14 residues. V was clipped by 4 bases and J by 4 bases, with 8 bases between them. The DNA for the CDR3 is TGTGCCATCAGTGGGGGCCAGGGGGCCAACGTCCTGACTTTC. Translated, it gives CAISGGQGANVLTF.

This chain uses TRBV6-2 or TRBV6-3 with TRBJ2-1, with TRBD1 identical over 8 bases. CDR1 MNHEY and CDR2 SVGEGT come from the germline V gene. The CDR3 loop spans 15 amino acids. With V trimmed by 4 bases and J by 8 bases, 10 bases remained unmatched. The CDR3 sequence is CASSSQGALVYEQFF. As DNA, the CDR3 is TGTGCCAGCAGTTCCCAGGGGGCGCTTGTCTATGAGCAGTTCTTC.

The chain carries TRBV3-1 and TRBJ2-2; D ambiguous. Germline CDR1 is LGHDT and CDR2 is YNNKEL (reference sequence). V lost 5 bases to trimming and J lost 3 bases, with 13 bases between them. This CDR3 contains 15 residues. The CDR3 coding sequence is TGTGCCAGCAGCTATCTCTTGACCGACACCGGGGAGCTGTTTTTT. Translation: CASSYLLTDTGELFF.

This clonotype was recorded a few times. The rearrangement links TRBV5-6 to TRBJ1-1; 9 bases line up with TRBD1. The CDR3 is 15 residues long. Trimming took 4 bases from V and 4 from J; bases not matched to a gene: 8. The germline gives CDR1 SGHDT, CDR2 YYEEEE. The CDR3 here is CASSIRDRETTEAFF. In DNA, the CDR3 is TGTGCCAGCAGCATTAGGGACAGGGAGACCACTGAAGCTTTCTTT. The entire variable domain, with the rest obtained from reference TRBV5-6 and TRBJ1-1, is as follows: DAGVTQSPTHLIKTRGQQVTLRCSPKSGHDTVSWYQQALGQGPQFIFQYYEEEERQRGNFPDRFSGHQFPNYSSELNVNALLLGDSALYLCASSIRDRETTEAFFGQGTRLTVV.